This TCR beta chain was captured by sequencing in a study of blood T cell repertoires in COVID-19 (dated by TCRdb to the early 2020s). For the wider study: The collaborator samples originated in the United States, Italy and Spain and spanned the acute and convalescent phases of COVID-19. The prospective study material was composed of cDNA or gDNA derived from T cells, B-cell-depleted T cells, or PBMCs. Subjects who had been exposed to COVID-19, were actively infected with it, or had recovered from it provided the deeply sampled blood TCRbeta repertoires that made up the dataset. A freely available public database, intended as a resource for researchers studying the immune response to SARS-CoV-2, is where the repertoires were released. Samples were obtained from the ongoing ImmuneRACE study (first 160 participants) and from over a thousand subjects provided by 6 global collaborators. Sample metadata almost always included a de-identified subject ID, COVID-19 status, age in years and sex. Where available, HLA class I and class II types were taken from metadata supplied by the sample provider and were not determined by assay-based typing. Results the study describes overall, beyond this receptor: Clinical and demographic metadata were provided uncurated, with the amount varying by source and participant.

From its cysteine to its phenylalanine, the CDR3 spans 15 amino acids. The sequence is cut down to CDR3 DNA, 45 bases in frame from base 1. CDR1 and CDR2 were assigned from the germline V gene as ENHRY and SYGVKD. V lost 2 bases and J lost 4 bases; the stretch between them is 11 bases long. The collaborating institutions used their own protocols to collect whole blood in K2EDTA tubes. For TCRbeta analysis, collaborators shipped samples as frozen whole blood, isolated PBMCs, or DNA extracted from either of those sample types. The immunoSEQ Assay, a bias-controlled multiplex PCR, was used to amplify TCRbeta CDR3 regions from genomic DNA. For the original study's pipeline: The number of nucleated cells in each sample was estimated by amplification of reference gene primers within the assay. To quantify the absolute abundance of each unique TCRbeta CDR3 rearrangement, sequence reads were collapsed and filtered. For each sample, productive Simpson clonality was calculated as the square root of Simpson's diversity index across productive rearrangements. This immuneACCESS table, as held by TCRdb, lists in-frame sequences with V and J called but not all clones. Of the missing ones, under half trace to an unresolved V gene in checked studies; the others have no known cause. V and J calls and clone size are copied from that table; D and trimming were computed from the DNA. Counted in this sample were 150,000 to 200,000 clones; 85% to 95% of them appeared once. About 4.5% of the sample lies in the top ten.

Remarks on this clone: Its antigen is unknown. No much larger clone exists at a distance of one base, and base qualities are not known.

The sequenced sample was peripheral blood. This sequence uses TRBV10-3 and TRBJ1-4; there is no confident call for the D gene. The TCR originated in a woman between 50 and 59 years old with acute or convalescent COVID-19. The CDR3 corresponds to CAISEPRGGNEKLFF. The DNA sequence is TGTGCCATCAGTGAGCCGAGAGGTGGTAATGAAAAACTGTTTTTT.